Below are 27 T cell receptor beta chains sequenced from a single sample in a study of cytomegalovirus exposure and HLA in healthy donors. Vbeta (60) and Jbeta (13) primers were used in the PCR. Clones were sequenced by immunoSEQ multiplex PCR, and TCRdb holds only the in-frame ones, with some missing. The sample contains around 210,000 clones, 78% of which appear only once. Material for sequencing was PBMCs. All receptors derive from a boy between 10 and 17 years old in good health and CMV-seronegative.

This clone was seen only once. One end of the junction is discordant with germline, which a read error may explain. The V call is TRBV7-8, the J call TRBJ1-1, with D unresolved. CDR3 length: 16 amino acids. Germline V CDR1 and CDR2: SGHVS, FQNEAQ. DNA for the CDR3: TGTGCCAGCAGCTTAGCGCTTCGGTTTGGGTGGACTGAGGCTTTCTTT. This encodes CASSLALRFGWTEAFF.

A single count supports this clone. The chain employs TRBV25-1 and TRBJ1-3; TRBD1 agrees at 10 bases. The CDR3 is 16 residues long. The junction had 9 bases not matched to a gene; V was cut back by 4 bases and J by 6 bases. CDR1 is MGHDK and CDR2 is SYGVNS in the germline V gene. CDR3 amino acids: CASSASDRGRENTIYF. DNA of the CDR3: TGTGCCAGCAGTGCTTCCGACAGGGGGCGGGAAAACACCATATATTTT.

This chain connects TRBV5-6 to TRBJ1-3, with D perhaps matching TRBD1 (5 bases). The germline V gene has CDR1 SGHDT and CDR2 YYEEEE. The CDR3 loop spans 16 amino acids. V lost 0 bases and J 0 bases, leaving 10 bases between the germline ends. The CDR3 loop reads CASSLAGGASGNTIYF. The DNA for the CDR3 is TGTGCCAGCAGCTTGGCCGGAGGGGCCTCTGGAAACACCATATATTTT.

As DNA, the CDR3 is TGTGCCAGCAGCCCTAGACTAGCGGGAGGTGCTAACACAGATACGCAGTATTTT. Translation: CASSPRLAGGANTDTQYF. The chain employs TRBV11-3 and TRBJ2-3; 13 bases fit TRBD2. Per germline, CDR1 SGHNT and CDR2 YENEEA. This CDR3 region has 18 residues. The J segment lost 2 bases and the V segment lost 5 bases, leaving 10 bases of the junction unmatched.

The chain uses TRBV11-2 and TRBJ2-1, with D possibly called TRBD1 or TRBD2 (5 bases each). V was pared by 5 bases and J by 2 bases, with 13 bases between. Per germline, CDR1 SGHAT and CDR2 FQNNGV. The CDR3 is made up of 15 amino acids. In DNA, the CDR3 is TGTGCCAGCAGCCTAGCTTTGGGGCCCTACAATGAGCAGTTCTTC. Translating it yields CASSLALGPYNEQFF.

The V and J genes are TRBV16 and TRBJ2-2; 8 bases are shared with TRBD1. The CDR3 spans 15 residues. CDR1 is KGHSY, CDR2 FQNENV, per germline. Unmatched junction bases numbered 5, after V lost 2 bases and J lost 6 bases. CDR3 sequence reads: CASSQQDRVAGELFF. The CDR3 DNA reads as TGTGCCAGCAGCCAACAGGACAGGGTGGCCGGGGAGCTGTTTTTT.

The chain joins TRBV5-1 to TRBJ1-2, with D perhaps TRBD1 (6 bases). This CDR3 spans 14 amino acids. Between the trimmed V and J ends, which lost 7 bases and 3 bases, there was a span of 16 bases. CDR1 and CDR2 (germline): SGHRS, YFSETQ. The CDR3 spells CASGDLQGDYGYTF. In DNA form, the CDR3 reads TGCGCCAGCGGGGACCTACAGGGTGACTATGGCTACACCTTC.

This clone was found a few times. This chain links TRBV5-1 with TRBJ1-1; 7 bases agree with TRBD1. In germline, CDR1 is SGHRS, CDR2 YFSETQ. The CDR3 is 14 residues long. Germline trimming cut 1 base from V and 1 base from J; bases unmatched to any gene: 1. Written as DNA, the CDR3 is TGCGCCAGCAGCTTGACAGGGGAGAACACTGAAGCTTTCTTT. It codes for CASSLTGENTEAFF.

The gene calls are TRBV18 and TRBJ2-1, with 9 nucleotides matching TRBD1. This CDR3 has 14 amino acids. Germline assignment: CDR1 KGHSH and CDR2 LQKENI. Germline trimming cut 2 bases from V and 5 bases from J; bases unmatched to any gene: 1. CDR3 bases: TGTGCCAGCTCACCAGGGACAGGGCACAATGAGCAGTTCTTC. Residues: CASSPGTGHNEQFF.

The chain has TRBV27 and TRBJ1-2; 12 nucleotides align to TRBD1. Germline V gives CDR1 MNHEY, CDR2 SMNVEV (reference sequence). This CDR3 is 16 amino acids long. Trimming at V came to 3 bases and at J to 4 bases, leaving 6 bases not matched to a gene. The chain's CDR3 is CASSFVGTGGGYGYTF. Written as DNA, the CDR3 is TGTGCCAGCAGTTTTGTCGGGACAGGGGGCGGCTATGGCTACACCTTC.

V gene TRBV4-1 combines with J gene TRBJ1-5; D call uncertain. CDR1 and CDR2 (germline): MGHRA, YSYEKL. This CDR3 region has 16 residues. Trimming cost V 0 bases and J 1 base, with 10 bases left between them. Here the CDR3 reads CASSQELGYSNQPQHF. In nucleotides, the CDR3 is TGCGCCAGCAGCCAAGAATTGGGCTACAGCAATCAGCCCCAGCATTTT.

This clone has just a few counts. The chain recombines TRBV19 with TRBJ1-1; no clear D gene. The CDR3 totals 13 residues. Between the trimmed V and J ends, which lost 3 bases and 0 bases, there was a span of 5 bases. Germline CDR1 LNHDA, CDR2 SQIVND (reference sequence). CDR3 DNA sequence: TGTGCCAGTAGTATTGGCATGAACACTGAAGCTTTCTTT. This codes for CASSIGMNTEAFF.

The rearrangement links TRBV2 to TRBJ1-2, with D possibly TRBD1 on 5 matching bases. Germline-derived CDR1 and CDR2 are SNHLY and FYNNEI. V lost 6 bases and J lost 1, with 15 bases in between. This CDR3 is 15 amino acids long. In nucleotides, the CDR3 is TGTGCCAGCAGGGACATGCAGGGTGTTAACTATGGCTACACCTTC. Translation gives CASRDMQGVNYGYTF.

The rearrangement uses TRBV7-8 and TRBJ1-4; D not certain. V was clipped by 5 bases and J by 5 bases, with 18 bases between them. This CDR3 has 16 amino acids. Looked up from germline, CDR1 is SGHVS and CDR2 is FQNEAQ. CDR3 sequence reads: CASSKRISERNEKLFF. The CDR3 nucleotides are TGTGCCAGCAGCAAGAGGATTTCGGAGAGAAATGAAAAACTGTTTTTT.

The J gene is TRBJ2-7, the V gene TRBV10-2, with 7 bases aligning to TRBD1. The CDR3 spans 11 residues. The V and J ends lost 6 bases and 6 bases, in that order; junction bases with no gene match: 2. The germline CDR1 and CDR2 sequences are WSHSY and SAAADI. DNA of the CDR3: TGCGCCAGCAGGAGGGGGCTCGAGCAGTACTTC. It translates to CASRRGLEQYF.

The genes are TRBV2 and TRBJ1-2; possible D gene TRBD1, 5 bases. The ends were cut back, 3 bases at V and 3 bases at J, with 11 bases in the middle. Germline V lookup: CDR1 SNHLY, CDR2 FYNNEI. The CDR3 covers 14 residues. The CDR3 coding sequence is TGTGCCAGCAGTGAGAAGGGGCGCTACTATGGCTACACCTTC. It is translated as CASSEKGRYYGYTF.

This clone was counted once. The genes are TRBV27 and TRBJ1-1; 10 positions match TRBD1. Per the germline V gene, CDR1 is MNHEY and CDR2 is SMNVEV (reference sequence). The CDR3 spans 16 residues. The trim removed 8 bases at V and 6 bases at J, leaving 15 bases unmatched. The CDR3 is CASRLTGGAFRAEAFF. CDR3 nucleotides: TGTGCCAGCCGCCTGACAGGGGGCGCTTTCAGAGCTGAAGCTTTCTTT.

The chain employs TRBV6-6 and TRBJ2-7, with TRBD1 as a possible D gene (6 bases). The germline gives CDR1 MNHNY, CDR2 SVGAGI (reference sequence). Trimming removed 7 bases at V and 3 bases at J, with 22 bases between. The CDR3 contains 16 residues. This CDR3 is CASTHPNREGYYEQYF. CDR3 nucleotides: TGTGCCAGCACCCACCCAAACAGGGAAGGATACTACGAGCAGTACTTC.

J is TRBJ1-6 and V is TRBV21-1; TRBD1 was called by the table and not checked on the DNA. TRBV21-1 is a known pseudogene. The CDR3 consists of 17 residues. CDR3 in DNA: TGTGCCAGCAGCAGACTGATCAGGGGACAGGGGAGGTCACCCCTCCACTTT. This translates into CASSRLIRGQGRSPLHF.

This clone appeared a few times. The chain combines TRBV5-4 with TRBJ2-1; TRBD2 matches 13 bases. This CDR3 has 16 residues. Germline CDR1 SGHNT, CDR2 YYREEE (reference sequence). V lost 2 bases and J lost 8; bases outside the gene matches: 7. The CDR3 region has the DNA TGTGCCAGCAGCTTCCCGAGGACTAGCGGGGGAGATGAGCAGTTCTTC. Translation gives CASSFPRTSGGDEQFF.

The chain recombines TRBV29-1 with TRBJ2-5; D is perhaps TRBD1 (6 bases). The germline gives CDR1 SQVTM, CDR2 ANQGSEA. There are 13 residues in the CDR3. V lost 6 bases to trimming and J lost 3 bases, with 14 bases between them. The DNA of the CDR3 is TGCAGCGTGCGTCCCCCAGGGGAAGAGACCCAGTACTTC. Encoded protein: CSVRPPGEETQYF.

This clone was found once. This chain uses TRBV5-4 with TRBJ2-2; tentative D call: TRBD1 (6 bases). V was clipped by 7 bases and J by 6 bases, with 16 bases between them. Germline-derived CDR1 and CDR2 are SGHNT and YYREEE (reference sequence). CDR3 length equals 14 residues. The CDR3 reads CASGPLQGPGELFF. The CDR3 nucleotides read TGTGCCAGCGGACCGTTACAGGGCCCCGGGGAGCTGTTTTTT.

The chain is built from TRBV19 and TRBJ2-7; 10 bases match TRBD2. The CDR3 covers 15 residues. The V and J ends lost 1 base and 4 bases, in that order; junction bases with no gene match: 4. Germline CDR1 is LNHDA and CDR2 is SQIVND (reference sequence). The CDR3 region is CASSIVASGGYEQYF. The DNA for the CDR3 is TGTGCCAGTAGTATAGTAGCTAGCGGGGGTTACGAGCAGTACTTC.

The sample holds one count of this clone. This chain uses TRBV6-1 with TRBJ2-1; 10 bases line up with TRBD2. The CDR3 spans 14 residues. The V and J ends lost 8 bases and 5 bases, in that order; junction bases with no gene match: 6. Germline CDR1 and CDR2: MNHNS and SASEGT. The CDR3 spells CASCWTSGHNEQFF. The CDR3 DNA follows: TGTGCCAGCTGTTGGACTAGCGGACACAATGAGCAGTTCTTC.

Here the CDR3 reads CSVEFQTYSNYGYTF. In DNA, the CDR3 is TGCAGCGTTGAATTCCAGACTTATTCTAACTATGGCTACACCTTC. The genes are TRBV29-1 and TRBJ1-2; no clear D. The germline V gene has CDR1 SQVTM and CDR2 ANQGSEA. Trimming shortened V by 2 bases and J by 0 bases, and 13 bases separated the two germline ends. The CDR3 length is 15 residues.

The V gene is TRBV6-1, the J gene TRBJ2-1; TRBD1 might be the D (6 bases). There are 13 residues in the CDR3. CDR1 is MNHNS and CDR2 is SASEGT in the germline V gene. Trimming removed 4 bases at V and 6 bases at J, with 10 bases between. The CDR3 reads CASSGEGGNEQFF. The CDR3 DNA reads TGTGCCAGCAGTGGGGAAGGGGGCAATGAGCAGTTCTTC.

The CDR3 DNA reads TGTGCCAGCAGCCCACGGGGGGTGCCTAGCACAGATACGCAGTATTTT. Protein product: CASSPRGVPSTDTQYF. The rearrangement uses TRBV4-2 and TRBJ2-3; 7 bases align to TRBD2. The CDR3 consists of 16 residues. V lost 4 bases, J lost 0 bases, and 7 bases stayed unmatched. In germline, CDR1 is LGHNA, CDR2 YNFKEQ.